Shown below are 10 T cell receptor beta chains from a single sample sequenced in a study of beta chain features in type 1 diabetes. Expressed TCRB transcripts got sequenced, as all isolated RNA was reverse transcribed. The data were produced by immunoSEQ multiplex PCR, yet TCRdb's version contains in-frame clones alone and is incomplete. The repertoire has 250,000 to 350,000 clones, roughly 9.6% of them found once; the top ten carry around 0.015%. Sequencing input: naive CD4+ T cells from blood. Receptors originate from a woman between 25 and 40 years old in good health.

This clone was seen more than once but under ten times. The chain combines TRBV4-3 with TRBJ2-2, with D uncertain. The CDR3 is 15 residues long. Looked up from germline, CDR1 is LGHNA and CDR2 is YSLEER. V was shortened by 5 bases and J by 6 bases, with 16 bases between the two germline ends. CDR3 sequence reads: CASSVITSASGELFF. In nucleotides, the CDR3 is TGCGCCAGCAGCGTTATAACCAGCGCGTCCGGGGAGCTGTTTTTT.

This clone occurred a few times. The gene calls are TRBV7-9 and TRBJ1-4; 7 nucleotides match TRBD1. The V segment lost 3 bases and the J segment 7 bases; nucleotides outside the gene matches: 2. CDR1 and CDR2 from the germline V gene are SEHNR and FQNEAQ (reference sequence). This CDR3 is 13 amino acids long. CDR3 sequence reads: CASSLGDSEKLFF. Written as DNA, the CDR3 is TGTGCCAGCAGCTTGGGGGACAGTGAAAAACTGTTTTTT.

In this sample, this clone turned up a few times. The chain is built from TRBV7-9 and TRBJ2-3; tentatively, D is TRBD1 (5 bases). The germline V gene encodes CDR1 SEHNR and CDR2 FQNEAQ (reference sequence). The germline V and J ends were trimmed by 7 bases and 1 base, with 15 bases remaining between them. The CDR3 sequence is 15 residues long. CDR3 in amino acids: CASTADPQGTDTQYF. CDR3 nucleotides: TGTGCCAGCACCGCCGACCCACAGGGCACAGATACGCAGTATTTT.

This sequence joins TRBV7-2 and TRBJ2-5; 7 nucleotides align to TRBD2. The trim removed 5 bases at V and 4 bases at J, leaving 7 bases unmatched. This CDR3 contains 14 residues. Germline V gene lookup returns CDR1 SGHTA and CDR2 FQGNSA. CDR3 protein: CASSRTIAGETQYF. The CDR3 nucleotides read TGTGCCAGCAGCCGGACTATAGCGGGAGAGACCCAGTACTTC.

The chain is built from TRBV9 and TRBJ2-3, with 10 nucleotides matching TRBD2. The length of the CDR3 is 15 residues. The ends lost 2 bases at V and 4 bases at J; junction bases unmatched: 4. Germline V gives CDR1 SGDLS, CDR2 YYNGEE. DNA of the CDR3: TGTGCCAGCAGCGTGACTAGCGGGTGGGCAGATACGCAGTATTTT. Its translation is CASSVTSGWADTQYF.

The J gene is TRBJ2-1, the V gene TRBV27, with TRBD2 identical over 9 bases. CDR3 length: 15 residues. V shed 4 bases, J shed 7 bases, and the junction held 8 bases outside the gene matches. Germline V gene sequence: CDR1 MNHEY, CDR2 SMNVEV (reference sequence). The CDR3 sequence is CASSSGSGRVNEQFF. The CDR3 region has the DNA TGTGCCAGCAGTTCAGGTAGCGGGAGAGTAAATGAGCAGTTCTTC.

This chain joins TRBV5-1 and TRBJ2-2; tentative D call: TRBD2 (6 bases). This CDR3 spans 18 amino acids. Germline CDR1 and CDR2: SGHRS and YFSETQ. The V and J ends lost 3 bases and 0 bases respectively, with 18 bases between them. The CDR3 DNA reads as TGCGCCAGCAGCTCATCTCCCGGGGGACCCGCGAACACCGGGGAGCTGTTTTTT. This codes for CASSSSPGGPANTGELFF.

This clone was seen a handful of times. The chain carries TRBV28 and TRBJ2-2; 9 nucleotides agree with TRBD2. The CDR3 is 16 amino acids. Trimming at V came to 4 bases and at J to 3 bases, leaving 6 bases not matched to a gene. CDR1 is MDHEN and CDR2 is SYDVKM in the germline V gene. The CDR3 reads CASSCLAGEYTGELFF. CDR3 nucleotide sequence: TGTGCCAGCAGTTGTTTAGCGGGAGAGTACACCGGGGAGCTGTTTTTT.

The gene calls are TRBV14 and TRBJ2-2; TRBD1 aligns across 8 bases. There are 17 residues in the CDR3. The germline V gene encodes CDR1 SGHDN and CDR2 FVKESK. V was clipped by 4 bases and J by 4 bases; unmatched bases: 11. CDR3 loop: CASSRRGRGLSTGELFF. CDR3 in DNA: TGTGCCAGCAGCCGTCGGGGCAGGGGGCTTTCCACCGGGGAGCTGTTTTTT. Combining the CDR3 with reference TRBV14 and TRBJ2-2 gives the whole variable domain EAGVTQFPSHSVIEKGQTVTLRCDPISGHDNLYWYRRVMGKEIKFLLHFVKESKQDESGMPNNRFLAERTGGTYSTLKVQPAELEDSGVYFCASSRRGRGLSTGELFFGEGSRLTVL.

J is TRBJ2-1 and V is TRBV7-9; 8 bases are a match to TRBD2. This CDR3 region has 16 residues. The V and J ends lost 5 bases and 2 bases, in that order; junction bases with no gene match: 8. CDR1 and CDR2 from the germline V gene are SEHNR and FQNEAQ (reference sequence). Here the CDR3 reads CASSLLAGVPYNEQFF. In DNA form, the CDR3 reads TGTGCCAGCAGCCTCCTAGCGGGTGTTCCCTACAATGAGCAGTTCTTC.